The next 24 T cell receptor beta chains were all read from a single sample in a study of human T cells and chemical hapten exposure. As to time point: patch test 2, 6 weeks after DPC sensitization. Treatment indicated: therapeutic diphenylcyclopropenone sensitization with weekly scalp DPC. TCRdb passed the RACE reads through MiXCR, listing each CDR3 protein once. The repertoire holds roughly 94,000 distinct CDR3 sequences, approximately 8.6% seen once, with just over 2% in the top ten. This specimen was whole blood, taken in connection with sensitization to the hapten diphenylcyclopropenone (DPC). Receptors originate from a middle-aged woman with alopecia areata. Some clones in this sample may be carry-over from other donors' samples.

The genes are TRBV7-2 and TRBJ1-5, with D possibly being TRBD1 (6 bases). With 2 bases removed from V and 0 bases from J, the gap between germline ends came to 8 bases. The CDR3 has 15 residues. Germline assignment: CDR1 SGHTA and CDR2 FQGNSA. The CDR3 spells CASSLTGSSNQPQHF. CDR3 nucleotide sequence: TGTGCCAGCAGCTTAACAGGGAGTAGCAATCAGCCCCAGCATTTT.

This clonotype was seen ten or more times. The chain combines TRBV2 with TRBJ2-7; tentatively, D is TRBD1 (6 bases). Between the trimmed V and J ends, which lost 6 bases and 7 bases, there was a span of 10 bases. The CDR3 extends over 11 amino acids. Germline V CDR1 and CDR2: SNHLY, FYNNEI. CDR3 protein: CASRTGGEQYF. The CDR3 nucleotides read TGTGCCAGCAGGACAGGTGGGGAGCAGTACTTC.

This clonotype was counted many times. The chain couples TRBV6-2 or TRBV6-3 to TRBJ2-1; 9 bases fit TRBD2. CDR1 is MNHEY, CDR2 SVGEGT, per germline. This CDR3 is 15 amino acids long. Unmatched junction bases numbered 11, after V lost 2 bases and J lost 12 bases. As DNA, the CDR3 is TGTGCCAGCAGTTACACATACGGACTAGCGTTAGGGCAGTTCTTC. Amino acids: CASSYTYGLALGQFF.

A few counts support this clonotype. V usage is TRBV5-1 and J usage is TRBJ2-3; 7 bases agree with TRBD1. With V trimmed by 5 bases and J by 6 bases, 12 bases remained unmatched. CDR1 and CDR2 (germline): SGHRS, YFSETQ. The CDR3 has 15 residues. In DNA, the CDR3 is TGCGCCAGCAGGAATGGACAGGACCCGTGGGATACGCAGTATTTT. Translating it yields CASRNGQDPWDTQYF. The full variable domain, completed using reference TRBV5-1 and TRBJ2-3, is KAGVTQTPRYLIKTRGQQVTLSCSPISGHRSVSWYQQTPGQGLQFLFEYFSETQRNKGNFPGRFSGRQFSNSRSEMNVSTLELGDSALYLCASRNGQDPWDTQYFGPGTRLTVL.

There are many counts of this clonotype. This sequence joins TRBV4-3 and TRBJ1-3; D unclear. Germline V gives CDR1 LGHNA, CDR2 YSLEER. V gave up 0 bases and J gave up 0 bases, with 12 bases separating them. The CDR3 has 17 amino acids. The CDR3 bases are TGCGCCAGCAGCCAAGACCGGCCACTCCACTCTGGAAACACCATATATTTT. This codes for CASSQDRPLHSGNTIYF.

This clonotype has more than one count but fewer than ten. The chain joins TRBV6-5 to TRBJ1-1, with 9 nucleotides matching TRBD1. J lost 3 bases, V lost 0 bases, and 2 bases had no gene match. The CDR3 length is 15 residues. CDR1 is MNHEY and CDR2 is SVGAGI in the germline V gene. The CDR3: CASSYSRTGDTEAFF. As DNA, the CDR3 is TGTGCCAGCAGTTACTCCAGGACAGGGGACACTGAAGCTTTCTTT.

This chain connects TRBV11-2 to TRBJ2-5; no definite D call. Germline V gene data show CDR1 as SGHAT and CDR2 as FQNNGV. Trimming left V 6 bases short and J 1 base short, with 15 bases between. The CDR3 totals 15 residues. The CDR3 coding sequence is TGTGCCAGCAGAACTCTGTCGGGCAGCCAAGAGACCCAGTACTTC. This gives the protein CASRTLSGSQETQYF.

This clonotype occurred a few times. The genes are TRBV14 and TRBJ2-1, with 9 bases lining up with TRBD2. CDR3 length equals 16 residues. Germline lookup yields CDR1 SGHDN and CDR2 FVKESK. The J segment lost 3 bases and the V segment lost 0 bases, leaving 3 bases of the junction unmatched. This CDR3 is CASSQDMTSGYNEQFF. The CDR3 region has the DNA TGTGCCAGCAGCCAAGATATGACTAGCGGCTACAATGAGCAGTTCTTC. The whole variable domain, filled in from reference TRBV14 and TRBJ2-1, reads EAGVTQFPSHSVIEKGQTVTLRCDPISGHDNLYWYRRVMGKEIKFLLHFVKESKQDESGMPNNRFLAERTGGTYSTLKVQPAELEDSGVYFCASSQDMTSGYNEQFFGPGTRLTVL.

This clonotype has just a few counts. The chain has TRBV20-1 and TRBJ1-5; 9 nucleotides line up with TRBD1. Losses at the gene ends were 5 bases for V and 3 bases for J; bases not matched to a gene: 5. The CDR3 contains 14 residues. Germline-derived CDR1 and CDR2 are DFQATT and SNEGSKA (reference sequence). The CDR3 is CSAPQGANNQPQHF. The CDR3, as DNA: TGCAGTGCTCCACAGGGGGCGAACAATCAGCCCCAGCATTTT.

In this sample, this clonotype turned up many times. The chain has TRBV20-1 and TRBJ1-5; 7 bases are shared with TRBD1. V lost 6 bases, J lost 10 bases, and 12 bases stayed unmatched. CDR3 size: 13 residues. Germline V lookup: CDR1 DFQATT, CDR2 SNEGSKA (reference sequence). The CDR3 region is CSASNYRDSPQHF. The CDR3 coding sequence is TGCAGTGCCAGCAATTACCGGGACAGCCCCCAGCATTTT.

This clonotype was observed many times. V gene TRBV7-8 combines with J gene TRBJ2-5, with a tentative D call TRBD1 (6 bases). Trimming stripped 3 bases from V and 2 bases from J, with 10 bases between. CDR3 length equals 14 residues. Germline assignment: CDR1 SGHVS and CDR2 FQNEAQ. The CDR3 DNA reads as TGTGCCAGCAGCTTGGGACATCGGCAAGAGACCCAGTACTTC. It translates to CASSLGHRQETQYF.

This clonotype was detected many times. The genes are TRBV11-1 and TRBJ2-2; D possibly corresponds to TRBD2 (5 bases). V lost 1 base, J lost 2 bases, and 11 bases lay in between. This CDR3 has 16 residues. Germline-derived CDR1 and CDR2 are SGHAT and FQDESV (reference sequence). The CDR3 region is CASSLGPGINTGELFF. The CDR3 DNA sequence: TGTGCCAGCAGCTTAGGGCCCGGGATTAACACCGGGGAGCTGTTTTTT.

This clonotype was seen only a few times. The CDR3 spells CASSVEGQAQETQYF. In DNA form, the CDR3 reads TGTGCCAGCAGCGTAGAGGGACAGGCTCAAGAGACCCAGTACTTC. The chain is built from TRBV9 and TRBJ2-5, with 8 bases that match TRBD1. Germline assignment: CDR1 SGDLS and CDR2 YYNGEE. V lost 0 bases to trimming and J lost 2 bases; unmatched junction nucleotides: 3. The CDR3 is 15 amino acids.

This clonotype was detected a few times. This chain's CDR3 is CASSPTPEGNIQYF. The CDR3 DNA sequence: TGTGCCAGCTCACCAACCCCTGAGGGAAACATTCAGTACTTC. The V and J genes are TRBV18 and TRBJ2-4; TRBD2 might be the D (5 bases). CDR1 and CDR2 (germline): KGHSH, LQKENI. The CDR3 loop spans 14 amino acids. V lost 2 bases to trimming and J lost 6 bases, with 11 bases between them.

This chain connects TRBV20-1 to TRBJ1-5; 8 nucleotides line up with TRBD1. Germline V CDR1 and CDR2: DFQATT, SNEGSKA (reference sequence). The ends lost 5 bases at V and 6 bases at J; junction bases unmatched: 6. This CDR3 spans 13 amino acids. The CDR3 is CSAYPGQVQPQHF. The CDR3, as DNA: TGCAGTGCTTATCCGGGACAGGTTCAGCCCCAGCATTTT.

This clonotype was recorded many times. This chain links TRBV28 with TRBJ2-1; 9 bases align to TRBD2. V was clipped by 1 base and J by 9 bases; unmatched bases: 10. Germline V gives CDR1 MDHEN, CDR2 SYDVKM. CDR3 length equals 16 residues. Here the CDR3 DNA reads TGTGCCAGCAGTTTATCTTTTAGCGGGGGCCTCAGTGAGCAGTTCTTC. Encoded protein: CASSLSFSGGLSEQFF.

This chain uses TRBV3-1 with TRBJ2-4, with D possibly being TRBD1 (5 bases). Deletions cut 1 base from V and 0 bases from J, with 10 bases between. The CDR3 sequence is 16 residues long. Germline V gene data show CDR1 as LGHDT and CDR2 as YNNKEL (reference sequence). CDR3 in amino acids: CASSQVEGVAKNIQYF. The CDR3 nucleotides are TGTGCCAGCAGCCAAGTGGAAGGGGTAGCCAAAAACATTCAGTACTTC.

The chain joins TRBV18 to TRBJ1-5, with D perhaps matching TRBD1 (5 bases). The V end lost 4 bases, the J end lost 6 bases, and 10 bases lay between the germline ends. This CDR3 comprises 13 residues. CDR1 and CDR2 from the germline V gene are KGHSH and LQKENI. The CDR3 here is CASSRGALQPQHF. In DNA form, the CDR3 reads TGTGCCAGCTCACGAGGGGCGCTTCAGCCCCAGCATTTT.

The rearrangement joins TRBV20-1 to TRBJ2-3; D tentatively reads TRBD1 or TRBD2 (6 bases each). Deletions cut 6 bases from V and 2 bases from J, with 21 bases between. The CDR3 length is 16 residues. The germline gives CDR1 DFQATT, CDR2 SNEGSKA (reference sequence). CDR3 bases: TGCAGTGCCCAAGGGGGTGTTACGGGAGACACAGATACGCAGTATTTT. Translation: CSAQGGVTGDTDTQYF.

As DNA, the CDR3 is TGTGCCAGCGACCCGGGACAGGGGGGGCTCGAGTCGCAGTATTTT. Its translation: CASDPGQGGLESQYF. The chain uses TRBV28 and TRBJ2-3; 11 bases match TRBD1. Germline V gene lookup returns CDR1 MDHEN and CDR2 SYDVKM. CDR3 length: 15 amino acids. With 8 bases clipped from V and 10 bases from J, the junction kept 14 bases outside the gene matches.

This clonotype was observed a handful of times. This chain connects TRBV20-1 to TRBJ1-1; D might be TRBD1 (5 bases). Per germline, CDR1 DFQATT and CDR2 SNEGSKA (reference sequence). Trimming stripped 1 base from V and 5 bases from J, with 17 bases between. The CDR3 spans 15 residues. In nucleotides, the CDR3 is TGCAGTGCTAGAGTGCCCTCATGGGGGGAGACTGAAGCTTTCTTT. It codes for CSARVPSWGETEAFF.

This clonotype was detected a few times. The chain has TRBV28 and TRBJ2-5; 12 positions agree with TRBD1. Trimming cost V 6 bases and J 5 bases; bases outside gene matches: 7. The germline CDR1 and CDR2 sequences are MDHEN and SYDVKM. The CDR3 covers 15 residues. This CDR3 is CASRWTGTGGETQYF. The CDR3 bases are TGTGCCAGCAGATGGACCGGGACAGGGGGCGAGACCCAGTACTTC.

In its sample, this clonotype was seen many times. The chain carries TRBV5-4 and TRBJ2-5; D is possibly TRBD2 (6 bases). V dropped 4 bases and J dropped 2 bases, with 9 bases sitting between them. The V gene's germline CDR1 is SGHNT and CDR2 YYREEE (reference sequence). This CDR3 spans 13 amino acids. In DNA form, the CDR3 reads TGTGCCAGCAGCCATAGCGGACAAGAGACCCAGTACTTC. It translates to CASSHSGQETQYF.

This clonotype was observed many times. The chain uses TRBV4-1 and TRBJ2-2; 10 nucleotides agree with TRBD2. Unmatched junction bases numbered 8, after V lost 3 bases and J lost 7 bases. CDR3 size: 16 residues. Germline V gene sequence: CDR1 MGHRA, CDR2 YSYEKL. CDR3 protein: CASSHQLAGTNGELFF. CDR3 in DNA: TGCGCCAGCAGCCACCAACTAGCGGGAACGAACGGGGAGCTGTTTTTT.